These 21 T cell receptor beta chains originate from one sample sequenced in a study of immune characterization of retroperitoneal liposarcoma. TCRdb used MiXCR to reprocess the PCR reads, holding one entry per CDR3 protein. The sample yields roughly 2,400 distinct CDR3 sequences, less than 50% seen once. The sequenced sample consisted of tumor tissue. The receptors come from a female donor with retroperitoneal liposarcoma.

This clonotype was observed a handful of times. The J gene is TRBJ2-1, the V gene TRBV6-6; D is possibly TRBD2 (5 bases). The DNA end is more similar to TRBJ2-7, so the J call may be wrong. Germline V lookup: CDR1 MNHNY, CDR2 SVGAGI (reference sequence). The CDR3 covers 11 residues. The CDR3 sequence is CASTGLREQYF. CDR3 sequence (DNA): TGTGCCAGTACCGGACTTCGGGAGCAGTACTTC.

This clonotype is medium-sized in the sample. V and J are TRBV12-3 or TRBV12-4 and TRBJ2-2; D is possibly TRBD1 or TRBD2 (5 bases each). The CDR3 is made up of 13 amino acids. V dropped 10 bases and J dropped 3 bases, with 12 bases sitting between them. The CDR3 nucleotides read TGTGCCACGAGGGGACGGCACACCGGGGAGCTGTTTTTT. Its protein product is CATRGRHTGELFF.

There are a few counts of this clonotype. CDR3 region: CASSIGAGGAWGYTF. Written as DNA, the CDR3 is TGTGCCAGCAGTATCGGGGCAGGGGGCGCCTGGGGCTACACCTTC. The gene calls are TRBV12-3 or TRBV12-4 and TRBJ1-2; 8 nucleotides match TRBD1. This CDR3 spans 15 amino acids. J gave up 8 bases and V 5 bases, and 13 bases lay outside the gene matches.

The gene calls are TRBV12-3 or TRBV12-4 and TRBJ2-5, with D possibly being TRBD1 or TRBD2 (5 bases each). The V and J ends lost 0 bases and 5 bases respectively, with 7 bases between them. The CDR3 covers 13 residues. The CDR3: CASSLAGTETQYF. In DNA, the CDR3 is TGTGCCAGCAGTTTAGCAGGGACGGAGACCCAGTACTTC.

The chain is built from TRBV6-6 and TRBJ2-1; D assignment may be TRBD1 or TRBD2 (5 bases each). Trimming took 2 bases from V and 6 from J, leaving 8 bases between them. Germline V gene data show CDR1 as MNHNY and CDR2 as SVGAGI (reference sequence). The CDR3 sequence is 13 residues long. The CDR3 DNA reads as TGTGCCAGCAGTTACGGGACGGCCAATGAGCAGTTCTTC. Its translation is CASSYGTANEQFF.

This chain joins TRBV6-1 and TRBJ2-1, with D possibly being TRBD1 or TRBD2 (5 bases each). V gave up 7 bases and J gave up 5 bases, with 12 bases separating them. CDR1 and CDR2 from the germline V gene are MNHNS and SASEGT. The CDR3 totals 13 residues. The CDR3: CASTRLGHNEQFF. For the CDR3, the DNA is TGTGCCAGCACTAGGTTGGGACACAATGAGCAGTTCTTC.

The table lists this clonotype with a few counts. CDR3 loop: CASSGPGLEWGLPYNEQYF. Here the CDR3 DNA reads TGTGCCAGCAGTGGTCCGGGACTAGAGTGGGGACTACCTTACAATGAGCAGTACTTC. The gene calls are TRBV6-1 and TRBJ2-5, with TRBD2 matching 8 bases. Germline lookup yields CDR1 MNHNS and CDR2 SASEGT. V lost 4 bases, J lost 11 bases, and 27 bases stayed unmatched. The CDR3 covers 19 residues.

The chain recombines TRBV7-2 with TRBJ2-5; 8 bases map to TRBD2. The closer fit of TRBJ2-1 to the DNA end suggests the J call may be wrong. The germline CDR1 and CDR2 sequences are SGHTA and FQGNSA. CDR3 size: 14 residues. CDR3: CASSLTSVTYEQFF. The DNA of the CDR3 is TGTGCCAGCAGCTTGACTAGCGTCACCTACGAGCAGTTCTTC.

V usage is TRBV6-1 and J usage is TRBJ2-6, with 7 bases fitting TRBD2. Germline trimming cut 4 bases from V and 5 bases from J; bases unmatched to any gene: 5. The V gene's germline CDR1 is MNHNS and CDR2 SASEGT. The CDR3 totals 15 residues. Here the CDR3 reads CASSGLAGRANVLTF. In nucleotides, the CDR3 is TGTGCCAGCAGTGGTTTAGCGGGCCGGGCCAACGTCCTGACTTTC.

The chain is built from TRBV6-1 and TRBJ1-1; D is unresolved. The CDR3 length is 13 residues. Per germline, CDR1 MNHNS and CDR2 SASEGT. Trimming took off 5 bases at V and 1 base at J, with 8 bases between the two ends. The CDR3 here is CASSLEANTEAFF. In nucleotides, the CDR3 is TGTGCCAGCAGTCTGGAGGCGAACACTGAAGCTTTCTTT.

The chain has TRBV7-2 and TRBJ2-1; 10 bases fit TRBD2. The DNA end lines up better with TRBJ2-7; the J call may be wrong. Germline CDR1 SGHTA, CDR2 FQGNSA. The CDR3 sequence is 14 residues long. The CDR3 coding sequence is TGTGCCAGCAGCTTACTAGCGGGGGCCTACGAGCAGTACTTC. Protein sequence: CASSLLAGAYEQYF.

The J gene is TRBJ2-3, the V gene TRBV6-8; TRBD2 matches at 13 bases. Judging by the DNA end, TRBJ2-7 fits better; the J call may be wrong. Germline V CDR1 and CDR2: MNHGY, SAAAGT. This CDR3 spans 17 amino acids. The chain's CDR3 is CASSRSGGLAGTYEQYF. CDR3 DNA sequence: TGTGCCAGCAGTCGATCGGGGGGACTAGCGGGAACCTACGAGCAGTACTTC.

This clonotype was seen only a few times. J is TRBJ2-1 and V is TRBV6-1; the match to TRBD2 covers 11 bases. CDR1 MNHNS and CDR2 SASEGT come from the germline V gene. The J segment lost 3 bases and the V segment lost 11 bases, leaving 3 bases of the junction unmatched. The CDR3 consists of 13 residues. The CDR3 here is CACLAGGYNEQFF. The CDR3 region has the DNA TGTGCCTGCCTAGCGGGAGGCTACAATGAGCAGTTCTTC.

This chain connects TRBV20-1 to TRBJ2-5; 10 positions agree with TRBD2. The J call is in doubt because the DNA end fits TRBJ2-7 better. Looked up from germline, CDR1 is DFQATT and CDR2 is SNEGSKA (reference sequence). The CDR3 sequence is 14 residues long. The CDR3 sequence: CSAKTSGATYEQYF. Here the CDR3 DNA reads TGCAGTGCTAAAACTAGCGGGGCCACCTACGAGCAGTACTTC.

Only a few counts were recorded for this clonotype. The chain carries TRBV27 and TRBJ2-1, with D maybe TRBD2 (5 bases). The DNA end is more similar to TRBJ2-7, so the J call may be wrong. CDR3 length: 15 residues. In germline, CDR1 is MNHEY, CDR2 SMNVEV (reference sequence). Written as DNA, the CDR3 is TGTGCCAGCAGTGATCTAGCCCAAACCTACAATGAGCAGTACTTC. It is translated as CASSDLAQTYNEQYF.

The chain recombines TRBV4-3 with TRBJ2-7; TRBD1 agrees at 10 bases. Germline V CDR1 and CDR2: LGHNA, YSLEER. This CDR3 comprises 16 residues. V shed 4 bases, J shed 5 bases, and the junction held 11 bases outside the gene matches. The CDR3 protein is CASSPGNRDRGHEQYF. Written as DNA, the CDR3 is TGCGCCAGCAGCCCGGGGAACCGGGACAGGGGCCACGAGCAGTACTTC.

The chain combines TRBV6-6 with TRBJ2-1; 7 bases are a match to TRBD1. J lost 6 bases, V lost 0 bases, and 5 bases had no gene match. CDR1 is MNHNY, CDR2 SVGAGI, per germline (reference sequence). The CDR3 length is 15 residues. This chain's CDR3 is CASSYSGSGGNEQFF. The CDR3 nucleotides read TGTGCCAGCAGTTACTCGGGATCAGGGGGCAATGAGCAGTTCTTC.

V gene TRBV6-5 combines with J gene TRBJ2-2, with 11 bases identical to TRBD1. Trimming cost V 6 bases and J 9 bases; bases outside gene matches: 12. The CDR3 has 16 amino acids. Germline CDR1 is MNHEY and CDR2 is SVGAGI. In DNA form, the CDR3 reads TGTGCCAGCAGCCTTCGGACAGGGGGCGCGAATTGGGAGCTGTTTTTT. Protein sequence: CASSLRTGGANWELFF.

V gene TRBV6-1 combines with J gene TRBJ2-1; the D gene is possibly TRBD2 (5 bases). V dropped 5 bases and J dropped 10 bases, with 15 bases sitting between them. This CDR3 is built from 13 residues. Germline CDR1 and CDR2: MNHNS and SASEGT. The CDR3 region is CASSYQAEDEQFF. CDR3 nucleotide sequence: TGTGCCAGCAGTTACCAAGCGGAGGACGAGCAGTTCTTC.

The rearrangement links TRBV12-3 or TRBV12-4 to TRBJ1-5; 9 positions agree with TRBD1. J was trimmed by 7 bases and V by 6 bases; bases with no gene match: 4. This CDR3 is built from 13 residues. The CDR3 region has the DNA TGTGCCAGCAGGTGGACAGGGGAGCAGCCCCAGCATTTT. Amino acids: CASRWTGEQPQHF.

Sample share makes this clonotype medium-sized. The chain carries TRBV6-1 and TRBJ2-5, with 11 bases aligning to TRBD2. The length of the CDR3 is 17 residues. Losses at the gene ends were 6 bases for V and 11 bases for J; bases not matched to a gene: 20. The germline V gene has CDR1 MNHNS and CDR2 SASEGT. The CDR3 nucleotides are TGTGCCAGCAGAACGGGACTAGCGGATAGCTCCTACAATGAGCAGTACTTC. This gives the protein CASRTGLADSSYNEQYF.